This T cell receptor beta chain was documented in a study of blood T cell repertoires in COVID-19. About the study: T cells, B-cell-depleted T cells, or PBMCs supplied cDNA or gDNA.

Authors' processing steps: Reference gene primer amplification gave nucleated cell count estimates. Here immunoSEQ multiplex PCR was the method, and the copy in TCRdb shows in-frame clones only, minus some. The V and J calls and clone size are taken from that table; D and trimming were inferred from the DNA. This repertoire shows approximately 200,000 clones, about nine tenths found once; its top ten account for about 3.9%. There are 16 residues in the CDR3. The germline V gene has CDR1 KGHSH and CDR2 LQKENI. V lost 0 bases to trimming and J lost 1 base; unmatched junction nucleotides: 5. The receptor was derived from a woman in her twenties or thirties with acute or convalescent COVID-19. What was sequenced was peripheral blood. V is TRBV18 and J is TRBJ2-5, with 7 positions matching TRBD2. CDR3 sequence reads: CASSPPGGLTQETQYF. CDR3 coding DNA: TGTGCCAGCTCACCACCGGGGGGACTAACCCAAGAGACCCAGTACTTC.